The clone carrying this TCR beta chain was recorded only once. Its antigen remains unidentified. This entry is derived from a study of lymphopenia after photon versus proton radiotherapy. The CDR3 is 13 amino acids. Deletions cut 2 bases from V and 7 bases from J, with 11 bases between. Germline lookup yields CDR1 MRHNA and CDR2 SNTAGT. Clones were read by immunoSEQ multiplex PCR, and TCRdb kept only the in-frame ones, dropping some. Of almost 30,000 clones in the sample, roughly 89% were seen once. Whole-study findings and limits: After the lymphocyte nadir, photon-treated repertoires showed oligoclonal expansion, especially of CD8+ Temra cells.

J is TRBJ2-5 and V is TRBV6-4; D is ambiguous. The sequencing here drew on peripheral blood, taken from a patient treated with proton-based radiotherapy. The receptor was derived from a woman aged 55 to 70 with cholangiocarcinoma. Some clones in this sample may be carry-over from other donors' samples. The CDR3, as DNA: TGTGCCAGCAGTGACCCCCGTCTGGGGACCCAGTACTTC. Protein product: CASSDPRLGTQYF.